The clone carrying this TCR beta chain was detected once. Its target is not known. V was clipped by 0 bases and J by 2 bases, with 15 bases between them. CDR1 is SGDLS, CDR2 YYNGEE, per germline. There are 16 residues in the CDR3. The sample comes from a study of cytomegalovirus exposure and HLA in healthy donors. Study context: There were 90 million to 140 million unique TCR beta sequences, drawn from approximately 180 million T cells, in an earlier analysis.

Points from the study as a whole: Generally TCR sequences proved uncommon, though certain public TCRs appeared in numerous donors. The authors listed approximately 160 TCR beta chains as cytomegalovirus-associated.

Primers included in the PCR were 60 Vbeta and 13 Jbeta primers. Data came from immunoSEQ multiplex PCR; TCRdb stores just in-frame clones and leaves some out. The table includes 150,000 to 180,000 clones, about 80% detected once. This TCR was sampled from a man aged 25 to 40 in good health and CMV-seropositive. The sequenced sample consisted of PBMCs. The chain links TRBV9 to TRBJ2-7, with D possibly TRBD1 on 5 matching bases. The CDR3: CASSVAWQGPPYEQYF. The CDR3 region has the DNA TGTGCCAGCAGCGTAGCTTGGCAGGGTCCCCCCTACGAGCAGTACTTC.